The clone carrying this TCR beta chain turned up a few times. These data are taken from a study of blood T cell repertoires in COVID-19. As originally analysed: Amplification from reference gene primers served as the basis for estimated nucleated cell counts. Produced via immunoSEQ multiplex PCR; TCRdb's table is partial and in-frame only. V, J and clone size are those of that table, while D and trimming were read from the DNA. In the table there are about 130,000 clones, around 80% of which are singletons. This CDR3 has 14 amino acids. The ends lost 5 bases at V and 3 bases at J; junction bases unmatched: 3. Germline-derived CDR1 and CDR2 are SGHTA and FQGTGA.

Sample: peripheral blood. The chain recombines TRBV7-3 with TRBJ2-7, with TRBD2 identical over 11 bases. The sequence came from a man aged 40-49 years with active or convalescent COVID-19. The CDR3 DNA reads TGTGCCAGCAGCCCAGGGACTAGCGGCTACGAGCAGTACTTC. It translates to CASSPGTSGYEQYF. Supplemented by reference TRBV7-3 and TRBJ2-7, the full variable domain reads GAGVSQTPSNKVTEKGKYVELRCDPISGHTALYWYRQSLGQGPEFLIYFQGTGAADDSGLPNDRFFAVRPEGSVSTLKIQRTERGDSAVYLCASSPGTSGYEQYFGPGTRLTVT.